These 10 T cell receptor beta chains were sequenced from one sample in a study of cytomegalovirus exposure and HLA in healthy donors. The PCR ran on 60 Vbeta and 13 Jbeta primers. Measured with immunoSEQ multiplex PCR; TCRdb has only the in-frame clones, and not every one. The table records around 110,000 clones, roughly 73% of them present only once. The sequenced material came from PBMCs. The receptors come from a woman aged 25 to 45 in good health and CMV-seronegative.

The chain links TRBV2 to TRBJ2-5; 8 bases match TRBD1. CDR1 and CDR2 (germline): SNHLY, FYNNEI. CDR3 length equals 15 residues. The V and J ends lost 4 bases and 2 bases, in that order; junction bases with no gene match: 6. The DNA for the CDR3 is TGTGCCAGCAGTGGTCTCAGGGGGCGACAAGAGACCCAGTACTTC. Translated: CASSGLRGRQETQYF.

V usage is TRBV6-1 and J usage is TRBJ1-1, with D tentatively TRBD1 (5 bases). The CDR3 spans 14 residues. CDR1 and CDR2 (germline): MNHNS, SASEGT. Trimming shortened V by 4 bases and J by 1 base, and 10 bases separated the two germline ends. The CDR3 sequence: CASSGQGANTEAFF. The CDR3 bases are TGTGCCAGCAGTGGGCAAGGGGCGAACACTGAAGCTTTCTTT.

V usage is TRBV5-6 and J usage is TRBJ2-5; possible D gene TRBD1, 5 bases. The V end was cut by 4 bases, the J end by 0 bases, with 10 bases between. The CDR3 length is 14 residues. CDR1 and CDR2 from the germline V gene are SGHDT and YYEEEE. CDR3 nucleotides: TGTGCCAGCAGCCGGACACTTAACCAAGAGACCCAGTACTTC. Translating gives CASSRTLNQETQYF. Full variable domain (outside the CDR3, taken from reference TRBV5-6 and TRBJ2-5): DAGVTQSPTHLIKTRGQQVTLRCSPKSGHDTVSWYQQALGQGPQFIFQYYEEEERQRGNFPDRFSGHQFPNYSSELNVNALLLGDSALYLCASSRTLNQETQYFGPGTRLLVL.

V gene TRBV2 combines with J gene TRBJ2-7; TRBD1 might be the D (5 bases). Germline V gene data show CDR1 as SNHLY and CDR2 as FYNNEI. CDR3 length equals 14 residues. With 2 bases removed from V and 2 bases from J, the gap between germline ends came to 10 bases. CDR3 protein: CASSERARAYEQYF. The CDR3 DNA follows: TGTGCCAGCAGTGAACGGGCCAGGGCCTACGAGCAGTACTTC.

The V gene is TRBV29-1, the J gene TRBJ2-7; D not resolved. The V and J ends lost 4 bases and 1 base respectively, with 5 bases between them. This CDR3 has 11 residues. Germline V CDR1 and CDR2: SQVTM, ANQGSEA. The CDR3 DNA reads TGCAGCGTTGTATCGTCCTACGAGCAGTACTTC. Amino acids: CSVVSSYEQYF.

This chain connects TRBV6-5 to TRBJ1-2; a possible D gene is TRBD1 (5 bases). This CDR3 has 12 residues. The germline V gene encodes CDR1 MNHEY and CDR2 SVGAGI. V was trimmed by 7 bases and J by 4 bases, leaving 10 bases between them. CDR3 sequence reads: CASMGQSYGYTF. CDR3 sequence (DNA): TGTGCCAGCATGGGGCAGTCCTATGGCTACACCTTC.

The chain combines TRBV5-1 with TRBJ1-1, with 9 positions matching TRBD1. This CDR3 spans 14 amino acids. V lost 3 bases to trimming and J lost 8 bases; unmatched junction nucleotides: 8. CDR1 and CDR2 from the germline V gene are SGHRS and YFSETQ. The CDR3 coding sequence is TGCGCCAGCAGCTACCCGACAGGGGGGGGAGAAGCTTTCTTT. This codes for CASSYPTGGGEAFF.

The V call is TRBV12-5, the J call TRBJ2-1; D gene unclear. Trimming took off 0 bases at V and 4 bases at J, with 16 bases between the two ends. Germline CDR1 LGHNT, CDR2 FRNRAP. CDR3 length: 17 amino acids. CDR3 in DNA: TGTGCTAGTGGTTTGGTACAAGGTCTAGTCGGGTACAATGAGCAGTTCTTC. This sequence encodes CASGLVQGLVGYNEQFF.

The chain combines TRBV7-2 with TRBJ1-2; 10 bases fit TRBD1. J was trimmed by 4 bases and V by 0 bases; bases with no gene match: 5. CDR1 and CDR2 (germline): SGHTA, FQGNSA. The CDR3 totals 16 residues. CDR3 DNA sequence: TGTGCCAGCAGCTTAGCTGGGACAGGGGTCTCCTATGGCTACACCTTC. This encodes CASSLAGTGVSYGYTF. The full variable domain, with the rest looked up from reference TRBV7-2 and TRBJ1-2, is GAGVSQSPSNKVTEKGKDVELRCDPISGHTALYWYRQSLGQGLEFLIYFQGNSAPDKSGLPSDRFSAERTGGSVSTLTIQRTQQEDSAVYLCASSLAGTGVSYGYTFGSGTRLTVV.

The chain joins TRBV7-2 to TRBJ1-4, with a possible D match to TRBD1 (6 bases). Between the trimmed V and J ends, which lost 2 bases and 6 bases, there was a span of 13 bases. This CDR3 has 15 residues. Germline V gene sequence: CDR1 SGHTA, CDR2 FQGNSA. This CDR3 reads CASSLYQGRHEKLFF. The CDR3 DNA reads TGTGCCAGCAGCTTATATCAGGGGCGGCATGAAAAACTGTTTTTT.